What follows are 25 T cell receptor beta chains derived from one specimen sequenced in a study of CD8+ T cells in alopecia areata. Extracted from the samples, RNA was reverse transcribed into cDNA to serve as the sequencing template. Data came from immunoSEQ multiplex PCR; TCRdb stores just in-frame clones and leaves some out. The sample holds some 200,000 clones, roughly 53% seen once. Treatment described: oral pan-JAK inhibitor, 5-10 mg twice daily. Sample: CD8+ T cells sorted from blood, taken at week 24, from a patient treated with tofacitinib. These receptors were taken from a human donor with alopecia areata.

About this clone: The same CDR3 arises from other DNA sequences in this sample as well. This CDR3 is CASSYRDTGELFF. The CDR3 DNA sequence: TGTGCCAGCAGTTACAGGGACACCGGGGAGCTGTTTTTT. The chain uses TRBV6-5 and TRBJ2-2; D remains unclear. The germline V gene encodes CDR1 MNHEY and CDR2 SVGAGI. This CDR3 has 13 residues. V was pared by 2 bases and J by 3 bases, with 4 bases between.

This clone turned up a few times. The gene calls are TRBV7-8 and TRBJ1-2, with D hard to call. Between the trimmed V and J ends, which lost 5 bases and 14 bases, there was a span of 24 bases. The CDR3 is 14 amino acids. Germline V gene sequence: CDR1 SGHVS, CDR2 FQNEAQ. The CDR3 DNA is TGTGCCAGCAGCGGGTACGGTGCGTCGATTGGGAAAACCTTC. Its translation is CASSGYGASIGKTF.

The J gene is TRBJ2-5, the V gene TRBV13, with D perhaps being TRBD1 or TRBD2 (6 bases each). V lost 7 bases and J lost 1, with 10 bases in between. The CDR3 totals 13 residues. CDR1 is PRHDT, CDR2 FYEKMQ, per germline (reference sequence). In nucleotides, the CDR3 is TGTGCCAGCAAGGGGGGCCCCCAAGAGACCCAGTACTTC. Its translation is CASKGGPQETQYF.

In its sample, this clone was seen a few times. The chain has TRBV30 and TRBJ2-3; D tentatively fits TRBD1 or TRBD2 (5 bases each). Trimming removed 4 bases at V and 4 bases at J, with 21 bases between. The CDR3 loop spans 16 amino acids. Germline V lookup: CDR1 GTSNPN, CDR2 SVGIG (reference sequence). CDR3 in amino acids: CAWTGPGQKIADTQYF. CDR3 bases: TGTGCCTGGACCGGTCCGGGGCAGAAGATTGCAGATACGCAGTATTTT.

The V gene is TRBV13, the J gene TRBJ2-7, with a tentative D call TRBD2 (5 bases). V gave up 0 bases and J gave up 11 bases, with 11 bases separating them. The V gene's germline CDR1 is PRHDT and CDR2 FYEKMQ (reference sequence). This CDR3 spans 12 amino acids. The CDR3 protein is CASSLGEAVEYF. The DNA of the CDR3 is TGTGCCAGCAGCTTAGGCGAAGCGGTCGAGTACTTC.

The chain has TRBV4-2 and TRBJ2-7; maybe TRBD2 (5 bases). CDR1 and CDR2 from the germline V gene are LGHNA and YNFKEQ. The CDR3 extends over 16 amino acids. The ends were cut back, 0 bases at V and 5 bases at J, with 17 bases in the middle. CDR3 coding DNA: TGTGCCAGCAGCCAAGAAGGAAGCCTAGCCCTGGACGAGCAGTACTTC. Its translation is CASSQEGSLALDEQYF.

J is TRBJ2-7 and V is TRBV4-1; D might be TRBD2 (5 bases). Germline V CDR1 and CDR2: MGHRA, YSYEKL. V was trimmed by 4 bases and J by 7 bases, leaving 8 bases between them. There are 11 residues in the CDR3. CDR3 sequence: CASSLGGEQYF. In DNA form, the CDR3 reads TGCGCCAGCAGCCTGGGCGGGGAGCAGTACTTC.

The chain combines TRBV7-9 with TRBJ2-3; TRBD1 is a possible D gene (5 bases). There are 17 residues in the CDR3. Germline V lookup: CDR1 SEHNR, CDR2 FQNEAQ (reference sequence). Deletions cut 5 bases from V and 3 bases from J, with 21 bases between. The CDR3 DNA follows: TGTGCCAGCAGCCCCCGAAGGGAACTCAAGGGGACAGATACGCAGTATTTT. Translation: CASSPRRELKGTDTQYF.

V is TRBV30 and J is TRBJ2-1; no clear D gene. The germline V gene encodes CDR1 GTSNPN and CDR2 SVGIG (reference sequence). The CDR3 spans 15 residues. V shed 1 base and J shed 0 bases, with 10 bases lying between them. Written as DNA, the CDR3 is TGTGCCTGGAGTGCGAGGACCTACTCCTACAATGAGCAGTTCTTC. Protein: CAWSARTYSYNEQFF.

The rearrangement joins TRBV27 to TRBJ1-1; 7 nucleotides align to TRBD1. Germline V gene lookup returns CDR1 MNHEY and CDR2 SMNVEV (reference sequence). With 5 bases clipped from V and 1 base from J, the junction kept 4 bases outside the gene matches. This CDR3 is built from 14 residues. The CDR3, as DNA: TGTGCCAGCAGTGACCACAGGGGGAACACTGAAGCTTTCTTT. It codes for CASSDHRGNTEAFF.

The CDR3 bases are TGTGCTAGTGGTTTGGTACGGTCCTTCACAGATACGCAGTATTTT. It translates to CASGLVRSFTDTQYF. The chain employs TRBV12-5 and TRBJ2-3; D unclear. The germline CDR1 and CDR2 sequences are LGHNT and FRNRAP. Trimming took 0 bases from V and 2 from J, leaving 9 bases between them. This CDR3 has 15 amino acids.

This clone has at least ten counts. This chain links TRBV2 with TRBJ1-2; TRBD1 is a possible D gene (6 bases). Germline-derived CDR1 and CDR2 are SNHLY and FYNNEI. V lost 0 bases, J lost 8 bases, and 13 bases lay in between. This CDR3 comprises 14 residues. Here the CDR3 reads CASSEAGTGHGYTF. The CDR3 DNA reads as TGTGCCAGCAGTGAAGCTGGTACAGGGCACGGCTACACCTTC.

The V and J genes are TRBV29-1 and TRBJ2-2; tentatively, D is TRBD1 (6 bases). Germline V gene lookup returns CDR1 SQVTM and CDR2 ANQGSEA. With 7 bases removed from V and 7 bases from J, the gap between germline ends came to 10 bases. This CDR3 is 11 amino acids long. The DNA for the CDR3 is TGCAGCGCGTACAGGGACGGGGAGCTGTTTTTT. This codes for CSAYRDGELFF.

The chain carries TRBV18 and TRBJ2-7; D not resolved. Per germline, CDR1 KGHSH and CDR2 LQKENI. V was cut by 2 bases and J by 3 bases, with 8 bases left in between. The CDR3 length is 13 residues. Here the CDR3 reads CASSPGPSYEQYF. The CDR3 region has the DNA TGTGCCAGCTCACCAGGTCCCAGCTACGAGCAGTACTTC.

This clone was recorded a few times. This chain links TRBV30 with TRBJ2-2, with TRBD2 as a possible D gene (6 bases). V dropped 7 bases and J dropped 6 bases, with 9 bases sitting between them. This CDR3 spans 11 amino acids. In germline, CDR1 is GTSNPN, CDR2 SVGIG (reference sequence). CDR3 sequence (DNA): TGTGCCTCCTGGGGGGCCGGGGAGCTGTTTTTT. It is translated as CASWGAGELFF.

The V call is TRBV5-1, the J call TRBJ1-1; D gene ambiguous. Germline V gene sequence: CDR1 SGHRS, CDR2 YFSETQ. Trimming stripped 1 base from V and 7 bases from J, with 17 bases between. This CDR3 spans 15 amino acids. CDR3 in DNA: TGCGCCAGCAGCTTGAAATGGGAAGGAGGGATTGAAGCTTTCTTT. Its protein product is CASSLKWEGGIEAFF.

The rearrangement uses TRBV27 and TRBJ2-2; D possibly corresponds to TRBD2 (6 bases). The CDR3 has 14 residues. V was pared by 6 bases and J by 2 bases, with 10 bases between. Germline assignment: CDR1 MNHEY and CDR2 SMNVEV (reference sequence). The CDR3 region has the DNA TGTGCCAGCAGGCCGGGACTTAACACCGGGGAGCTGTTTTTT. Residues: CASRPGLNTGELFF.

Only one count was recorded for this clone. The chain links TRBV30 to TRBJ1-1; D is undetermined. The V end lost 4 bases, the J end lost 5 bases, and 8 bases lay between the germline ends. The CDR3 has 11 residues. Looked up from germline, CDR1 is GTSNPN and CDR2 is SVGIG (reference sequence). The CDR3 DNA is TGTGCCTGGAAAGGTTTAACTGAAGCTTTCTTT. Amino acids: CAWKGLTEAFF.

This clone has more than one count but fewer than ten. V gene TRBV25-1 combines with J gene TRBJ2-1; possible D gene TRBD1, 5 bases. Germline CDR1 is MGHDK and CDR2 is SYGVNS. The length of the CDR3 is 14 residues. Trimming removed 4 bases at V and 9 bases at J, with 16 bases between. The DNA for the CDR3 is TGTGCCAGCAGTGTCTCCAAGACAGTAACTGAGCAGTTCTTC. As protein: CASSVSKTVTEQFF.

This clone turned up a few times. The chain combines TRBV7-9 with TRBJ1-3; TRBD1 might be the D (6 bases). There are 16 residues in the CDR3. Germline V gives CDR1 SEHNR, CDR2 FQNEAQ (reference sequence). Trimming removed 1 base from V and 4 bases from J, with 14 bases in between. The CDR3: CASSLVSGAEGNTIYF. CDR3 coding DNA: TGTGCCAGCAGCTTAGTGTCAGGGGCGGAAGGAAACACCATATATTTT.

V and J are TRBV7-9 and TRBJ2-7; D unclear. The germline V and J ends were trimmed by 7 bases and 3 bases, with 13 bases remaining between them. The CDR3 is 13 residues long. Germline values: CDR1 SEHNR, CDR2 FQNEAQ (reference sequence). The CDR3 sequence: CASTRTASYEQYF. The DNA for the CDR3 is TGTGCCAGCACCAGGACCGCGAGCTACGAGCAGTACTTC.

CDR3 loop: CASSQGVNEQFF. CDR3 DNA: TGTGCCAGCAGCCAAGGGGTGAATGAGCAGTTCTTC. The rearrangement joins TRBV14 to TRBJ2-1; D uncertain. Germline-derived CDR1 and CDR2 are SGHDN and FVKESK. The CDR3 runs 12 residues. V was trimmed by 1 base and J by 7 bases, leaving 5 bases between them.

This rearrangement joins TRBV11-3 to TRBJ1-1; D call uncertain. The CDR3 contains 12 residues. V lost 3 bases, J lost 0 bases, and 2 bases lay in between. Germline V lookup: CDR1 SGHNT, CDR2 YENEEA. The CDR3 DNA follows: TGTGCCAGCAGCTTTCTGAACACTGAAGCTTTCTTT. Translating gives CASSFLNTEAFF.

The V and J genes are TRBV7-8 and TRBJ2-7, with D tentatively TRBD1 (5 bases). Trimming shortened V by 5 bases and J by 3 bases, and 20 bases separated the two germline ends. Germline values: CDR1 SGHVS, CDR2 FQNEAQ. CDR3 length: 16 residues. The DNA for the CDR3 is TGTGCCAGCAGCAATTGGAGTGTAAGGGGCATCTACGAGCAGTACTTC. It yields the protein CASSNWSVRGIYEQYF.

The chain couples TRBV5-6 to TRBJ1-1, with 9 bases aligning to TRBD1. V lost 2 bases, J lost 4 bases, and 6 bases stayed unmatched. CDR1 is SGHDT and CDR2 is YYEEEE in the germline V gene. The CDR3 contains 15 residues. DNA for the CDR3: TGTGCCAGCAGCTTCCGTACAGGGGGCGTCACTGAAGCTTTCTTT. Its translation is CASSFRTGGVTEAFF.